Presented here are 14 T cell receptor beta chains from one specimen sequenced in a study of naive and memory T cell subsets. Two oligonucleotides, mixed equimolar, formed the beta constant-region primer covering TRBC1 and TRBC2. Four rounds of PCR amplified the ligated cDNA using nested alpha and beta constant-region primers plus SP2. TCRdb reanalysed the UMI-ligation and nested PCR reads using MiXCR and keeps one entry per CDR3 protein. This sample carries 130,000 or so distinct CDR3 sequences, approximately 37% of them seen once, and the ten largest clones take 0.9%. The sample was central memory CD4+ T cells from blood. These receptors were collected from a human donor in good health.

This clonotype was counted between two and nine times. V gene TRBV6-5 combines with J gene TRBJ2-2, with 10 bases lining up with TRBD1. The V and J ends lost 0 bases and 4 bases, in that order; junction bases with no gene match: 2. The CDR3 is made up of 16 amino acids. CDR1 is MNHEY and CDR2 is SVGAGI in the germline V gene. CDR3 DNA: TGTGCCAGCAGTTACTCCCGGACAGGGGGCACCGGGGAGCTGTTTTTT. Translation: CASSYSRTGGTGELFF.

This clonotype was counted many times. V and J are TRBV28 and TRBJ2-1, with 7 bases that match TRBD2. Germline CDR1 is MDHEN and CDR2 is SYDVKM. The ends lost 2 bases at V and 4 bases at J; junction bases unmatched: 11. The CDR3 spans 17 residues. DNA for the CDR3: TGTGCCAGCAGTTTAGCGGGAGTCTCCCTGGTATACAATGAGCAGTTCTTC. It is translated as CASSLAGVSLVYNEQFF.

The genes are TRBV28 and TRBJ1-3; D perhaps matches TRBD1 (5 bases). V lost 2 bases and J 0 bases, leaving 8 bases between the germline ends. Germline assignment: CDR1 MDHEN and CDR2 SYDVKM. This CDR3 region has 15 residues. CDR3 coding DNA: TGTGCCAGCAGTTTACCCACAGGCTCTGGAAACACCATATATTTT. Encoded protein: CASSLPTGSGNTIYF. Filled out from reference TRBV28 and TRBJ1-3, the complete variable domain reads DVKVTQSSRYLVKRTGEKVFLECVQDMDHENMFWYRQDPGLGLRLIYFSYDVKMKEKGDIPEGYSVSREKKERFSLILESASTNQTSMYLCASSLPTGSGNTIYFGEGSWLTVV.

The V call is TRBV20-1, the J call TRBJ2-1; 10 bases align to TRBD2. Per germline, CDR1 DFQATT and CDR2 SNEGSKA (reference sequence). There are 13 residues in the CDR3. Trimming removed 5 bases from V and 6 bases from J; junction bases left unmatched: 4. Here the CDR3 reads CSARSGRANEQFF. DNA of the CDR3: TGCAGTGCTCGAAGCGGGAGGGCCAATGAGCAGTTCTTC.

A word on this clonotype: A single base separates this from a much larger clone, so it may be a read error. This CDR3 is CASSQTGTRRDTQYF. CDR3 nucleotides: TGCGCCAGCAGCCAAACCGGGACTAGACGAGATACGCAGTATTTT. This sequence joins TRBV4-3 and TRBJ2-3; TRBD2 agrees at 8 bases. J lost 5 bases, V lost 2 bases, and 6 bases had no gene match. The CDR3 contains 15 residues. Germline loops: CDR1 LGHNA, CDR2 YSLEER.

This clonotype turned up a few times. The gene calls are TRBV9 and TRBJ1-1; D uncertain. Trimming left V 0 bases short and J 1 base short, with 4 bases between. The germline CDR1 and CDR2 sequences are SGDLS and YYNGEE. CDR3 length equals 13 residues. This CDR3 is CASSVEGNTEAFF. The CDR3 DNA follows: TGTGCCAGCAGCGTAGAAGGGAACACTGAAGCTTTCTTT.

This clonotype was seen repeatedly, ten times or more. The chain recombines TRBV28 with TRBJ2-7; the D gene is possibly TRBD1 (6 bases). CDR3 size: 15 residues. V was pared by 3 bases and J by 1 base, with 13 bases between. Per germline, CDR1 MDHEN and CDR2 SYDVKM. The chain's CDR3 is CASSFRQALSYEQYF. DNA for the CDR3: TGTGCCAGCAGTTTTCGACAGGCCCTGTCCTACGAGCAGTACTTC.

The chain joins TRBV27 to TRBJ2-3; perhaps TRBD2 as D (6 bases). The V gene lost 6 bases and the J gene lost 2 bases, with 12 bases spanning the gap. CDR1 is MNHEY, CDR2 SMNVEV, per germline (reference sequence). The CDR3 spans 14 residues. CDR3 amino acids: CASSPGDSTDTQYF. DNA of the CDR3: TGTGCCAGCAGCCCGGGGGACTCCACAGATACGCAGTATTTT.

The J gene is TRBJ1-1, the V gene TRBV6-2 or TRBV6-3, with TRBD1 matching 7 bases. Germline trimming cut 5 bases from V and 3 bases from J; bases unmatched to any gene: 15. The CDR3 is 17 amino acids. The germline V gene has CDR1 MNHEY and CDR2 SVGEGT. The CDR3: CASSVHPGQPMDTEAFF. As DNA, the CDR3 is TGTGCCAGCAGTGTTCACCCGGGACAGCCTATGGACACTGAAGCTTTCTTT.

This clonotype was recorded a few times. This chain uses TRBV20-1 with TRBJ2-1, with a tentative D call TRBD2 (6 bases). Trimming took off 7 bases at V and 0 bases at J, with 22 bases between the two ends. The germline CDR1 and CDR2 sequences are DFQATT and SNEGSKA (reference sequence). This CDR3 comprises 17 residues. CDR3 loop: CSVRGLPGVDSYNEQFF. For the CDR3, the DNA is TGCAGTGTAAGGGGACTCCCGGGAGTGGACTCCTACAATGAGCAGTTCTTC.

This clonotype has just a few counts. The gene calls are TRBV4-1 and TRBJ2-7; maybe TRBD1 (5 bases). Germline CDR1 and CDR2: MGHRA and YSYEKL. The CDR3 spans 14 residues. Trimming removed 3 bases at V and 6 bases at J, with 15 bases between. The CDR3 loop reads CASSQTAQPVEQYF. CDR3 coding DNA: TGCGCCAGCAGCCAGACAGCACAACCGGTCGAGCAGTACTTC.

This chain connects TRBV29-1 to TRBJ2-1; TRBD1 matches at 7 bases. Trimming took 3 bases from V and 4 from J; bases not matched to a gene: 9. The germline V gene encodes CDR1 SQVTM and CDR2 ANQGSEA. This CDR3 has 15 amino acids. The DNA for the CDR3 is TGCAGCGTTGAGTATTATTCGACAGGGTACAATGAGCAGTTCTTC. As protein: CSVEYYSTGYNEQFF.

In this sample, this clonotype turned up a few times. CDR3 sequence reads: CARTRQTGELFF. The CDR3 bases are TGCGCCAGGACCCGGCAGACCGGGGAGCTGTTTTTT. The V gene is TRBV10-1, the J gene TRBJ2-2, with D uncertain. CDR3 length: 12 amino acids. In germline, CDR1 is WNHNN, CDR2 SYGVQD (reference sequence). The V end lost 9 bases, the J end lost 5 bases, and 10 bases lay between the germline ends.

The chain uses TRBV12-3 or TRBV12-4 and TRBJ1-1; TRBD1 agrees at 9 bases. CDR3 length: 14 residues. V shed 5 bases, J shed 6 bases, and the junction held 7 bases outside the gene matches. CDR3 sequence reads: CASSPGTGSPEAFF. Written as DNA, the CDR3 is TGTGCCAGCAGTCCCGGGACAGGGTCTCCTGAAGCTTTCTTT.